What follows are 25 T cell receptor beta chains derived from one specimen sequenced in a study of blood T cell repertoires in COVID-19. The table came from immunoSEQ multiplex PCR; TCRdb's copy has only in-frame clones and leaves some out. The data contain approximately 75,000 clones, about four fifths of them singletons. Specimen: peripheral blood. All receptors come from a woman older than 75 with active or convalescent COVID-19.

The rearrangement joins TRBV5-1 to TRBJ2-1; unclear D gene. Looked up from germline, CDR1 is SGHRS and CDR2 is YFSETQ. The length of the CDR3 is 13 residues. The V end lost 0 bases, the J end lost 10 bases, and 11 bases lay between the germline ends. This chain's CDR3 is CASSLVAAEEQFF. CDR3 in DNA: TGCGCCAGCAGCTTGGTTGCGGCGGAAGAGCAGTTCTTC.

The gene calls are TRBV12-3 or TRBV12-4 and TRBJ1-1; D unresolved. This CDR3 region has 13 residues. V gave up 1 base and J gave up 5 bases, with 8 bases separating them. CDR3 DNA sequence: TGTGCCAGCAGTTTAGAGGTCGGGACTGAAGCTTTCTTT. It encodes CASSLEVGTEAFF.

V gene TRBV5-8 combines with J gene TRBJ1-4; 8 bases agree with TRBD1. With 0 bases clipped from V and 3 bases from J, the junction kept 4 bases outside the gene matches. This CDR3 region has 16 residues. CDR1 is SGHTS and CDR2 is YDEGEE in the germline V gene. This chain's CDR3 is CASSLGGQGPNEKLFF. DNA for the CDR3: TGTGCCAGCAGCTTGGGCGGACAGGGACCTAATGAAAAACTGTTTTTT.

This clone has only one observation. The chain has TRBV18 and TRBJ2-2; no clear D. This CDR3 region has 15 residues. V shed 3 bases and J shed 0 bases, with 8 bases lying between them. Germline values: CDR1 KGHSH, CDR2 LQKENI. The CDR3 is CASSPADSNTGELFF. Written as DNA, the CDR3 is TGTGCCAGCTCACCTGCTGACTCGAACACCGGGGAGCTGTTTTTT.

V usage is TRBV5-4 and J usage is TRBJ1-1, with 8 bases lining up with TRBD1. The V and J ends lost 4 bases and 3 bases, in that order; junction bases with no gene match: 8. There are 15 residues in the CDR3. The germline V gene has CDR1 SGHNT and CDR2 YYREEE (reference sequence). The CDR3 DNA sequence: TGTGCCAGCAGCCTCACGACAGGGGCGGACACTGAAGCTTTCTTT. The encoded protein is CASSLTTGADTEAFF.

This clone was counted once. The chain couples TRBV6-6 to TRBJ1-3, with D tentatively TRBD1 (5 bases). Germline V gene sequence: CDR1 MNHNY, CDR2 SVGAGI (reference sequence). Trimming cost V 4 bases and J 4 bases, with 17 bases left between them. The CDR3 spans 16 residues. CDR3 nucleotides: TGTGCCAGCAGTTCCACCGGAGGGTGGGACGGAAACACCATATATTTT. Encoded protein: CASSSTGGWDGNTIYF.

The genes are TRBV6-5 and TRBJ1-6; 9 positions agree with TRBD1. This CDR3 has 15 residues. The germline gives CDR1 MNHEY, CDR2 SVGAGI. Trimming at V came to 5 bases and at J to 8 bases, leaving 7 bases not matched to a gene. The CDR3 spells CASSRNRGRDSPLHF. The CDR3 nucleotides read TGTGCCAGCAGTCGCAACAGGGGGCGTGATTCACCCCTCCACTTT.

This clone occurred once. The chain is built from TRBV24-1 and TRBJ2-5; 12 bases fit TRBD2. This CDR3 comprises 19 residues. The junction had 12 bases not matched to a gene; V was cut back by 0 bases and J by 5 bases. Germline CDR1 and CDR2: KGHDR and SFDVKD. The DNA of the CDR3 is TGTGCCACCAGTGATTTGGCCACCCCCCTAGCGGGGGGGCCGGAGACCCAGTACTTC. Translated, it gives CATSDLATPLAGGPETQYF.

The chain uses TRBV7-9 and TRBJ2-7; D is ambiguous. V was pared by 4 bases and J by 4 bases, with 11 bases between. This CDR3 comprises 13 residues. Germline V gene lookup returns CDR1 SEHNR and CDR2 FQNEAQ (reference sequence). The CDR3 here is CASSSVGYYEQYF. CDR3 sequence (DNA): TGTGCCAGCAGCTCGGTCGGGTATTACGAGCAGTACTTC.

This clone has more than one count but fewer than ten. This chain joins TRBV30 and TRBJ2-3; D is perhaps TRBD1 (5 bases). Germline loops: CDR1 GTSNPN, CDR2 SVGIG (reference sequence). The CDR3 runs to 14 residues. Trimming took off 2 bases at V and 0 bases at J, with 9 bases between the two ends. The DNA for the CDR3 is TGTGCCTGGAGTACAGGATCTAGCACAGATACGCAGTATTTT. Translation: CAWSTGSSTDTQYF.

The chain combines TRBV7-9 with TRBJ2-1; TRBD2 matches 11 bases. This CDR3 contains 15 residues. Trimming at V came to 4 bases and at J to 5 bases, leaving 4 bases not matched to a gene. Per the germline V gene, CDR1 is SEHNR and CDR2 is FQNEAQ (reference sequence). DNA of the CDR3: TGTGCCAGCAGCTCCACTAGCGGGGGTAACAATGAGCAGTTCTTC. Amino acids: CASSSTSGGNNEQFF.

The CDR3 is CASSSTGRGTDTQYF. Written as DNA, the CDR3 is TGTGCCAGCAGTTCCACGGGGAGGGGCACAGATACGCAGTATTTT. The genes are TRBV27 and TRBJ2-3; 7 bases align to TRBD2. This CDR3 spans 15 amino acids. Per the germline V gene, CDR1 is MNHEY and CDR2 is SMNVEV (reference sequence). The junction had 5 bases not matched to a gene; V was cut back by 4 bases and J by 1 base.

V usage is TRBV5-1 and J usage is TRBJ1-2; no definite D call. Germline V gene lookup returns CDR1 SGHRS and CDR2 YFSETQ. Trimming took off 4 bases at V and 4 bases at J, with 11 bases between the two ends. The CDR3 consists of 13 residues. The CDR3 region is CASSPAVGYGYTF. The DNA of the CDR3 is TGCGCCAGCAGCCCCGCGGTGGGCTATGGCTACACCTTC. The whole variable domain, remainder taken from reference TRBV5-1 and TRBJ1-2, is KAGVTQTPRYLIKTRGQQVTLSCSPISGHRSVSWYQQTPGQGLQFLFEYFSETQRNKGNFPGRFSGRQFSNSRSEMNVSTLELGDSALYLCASSPAVGYGYTFGSGTRLTVV.

This clone was counted between two and nine times. V usage is TRBV7-8 and J usage is TRBJ1-1; 9 nucleotides align to TRBD1. This CDR3 is built from 15 residues. J was trimmed by 1 base and V by 5 bases; bases with no gene match: 5. Germline assignment: CDR1 SGHVS and CDR2 FQNEAQ. CDR3 loop: CASSLRQGGNTEAFF. As DNA, the CDR3 is TGTGCCAGCAGCCTCCGACAGGGGGGGAACACTGAAGCTTTCTTT. The entire variable domain, with the rest obtained from reference TRBV7-8 and TRBJ1-1, is as follows: GAGVSQSPRYKVAKRGQDVALRCDPISGHVSLFWYQQALGQGPEFLTYFQNEAQLDKSGLPSDRFFAERPEGSVSTLKIQRTQQEDSAVYLCASSLRQGGNTEAFFGQGTRLTVV.

The V call is TRBV6-5, the J call TRBJ1-1, with D uncertain. The CDR3 is 15 amino acids. Germline V gene data show CDR1 as MNHEY and CDR2 as SVGAGI. Trimming removed 6 bases at V and 4 bases at J, with 18 bases between. The CDR3 loop reads CASSAEGGRGTEAFF. The CDR3 DNA reads as TGTGCCAGCAGCGCGGAAGGAGGCCGTGGCACTGAAGCTTTCTTT.

This clone showed up just a few times. CDR3 bases: TGTGCCAGCAGCGCGGAGGTCCAAGATACGCAGTATTTT. Translation: CASSAEVQDTQYF. J is TRBJ2-3 and V is TRBV7-8, with D possibly TRBD2 on 5 matching bases. From germline, CDR1 is SGHVS and CDR2 FQNEAQ. With 5 bases removed from V and 5 bases from J, the gap between germline ends came to 11 bases. The length of the CDR3 is 13 residues.

V is TRBV4-1 and J is TRBJ1-2, with D uncertain. The CDR3 is 15 amino acids. Germline V CDR1 and CDR2: MGHRA, YSYEKL. The CDR3 DNA follows: TGCCCCCGCAGCCACGACTCCCGGGAGAACTATGGCTACACCTTC. Translated, it gives CPRSHDSRENYGYTF.

The chain links TRBV7-8 to TRBJ1-1; TRBD1 agrees at 7 bases. Germline V CDR1 and CDR2: SGHVS, FQNEAQ. The CDR3 runs to 15 residues. J lost 3 bases, V lost 6 bases, and 10 bases had no gene match. Here the CDR3 reads CASSERPGQYTEAFF. The CDR3 DNA reads TGTGCCAGCAGTGAGAGACCGGGACAGTACACTGAAGCTTTCTTT.

This clone has more than one count but fewer than ten. The J gene is TRBJ2-1, the V gene TRBV27; 10 bases match TRBD2. The CDR3 sequence is 16 residues long. Germline loops: CDR1 MNHEY, CDR2 SMNVEV (reference sequence). With V trimmed by 5 bases and J by 0 bases, 4 bases remained unmatched. CDR3 sequence reads: CASSQGLASSYNEQFF. Here the CDR3 DNA reads TGTGCCAGCAGTCAGGGACTAGCGAGCTCCTACAATGAGCAGTTCTTC.

In its sample, this clone was seen a few times. This sequence joins TRBV4-1 and TRBJ1-4; possibly TRBD1 for D (5 bases). Trimming shortened V by 1 base and J by 8 bases, and 14 bases separated the two germline ends. This CDR3 is built from 15 residues. The V gene's germline CDR1 is MGHRA and CDR2 YSYEKL. The CDR3 DNA is TGCGCCAGCAGCCAAGGAACACAACCAGGGGAAAAACTGTTTTTT. Its translation is CASSQGTQPGEKLFF.

The chain joins TRBV7-2 to TRBJ1-1; D gene unclear. The CDR3 is 16 residues long. Germline CDR1 is SGHTA and CDR2 is FQGNSA. The ends were cut back, 5 bases at V and 4 bases at J, with 20 bases in the middle. CDR3 coding DNA: TGTGCCAGCAGCCCTCTCGCGGGCGGCCAGGTCACTGAAGCTTTCTTT. Its translation is CASSPLAGGQVTEAFF.

This chain uses TRBV29-1 with TRBJ2-5; 11 nucleotides agree with TRBD1. The CDR3 consists of 14 residues. The V gene's germline CDR1 is SQVTM and CDR2 ANQGSEA. J lost 7 bases, V lost 7 bases, and 11 bases had no gene match. The CDR3 DNA is TGCAGCGCCCCCCGGGACAGGGGGATGGGGACCCAGTACTTC. Its translation is CSAPRDRGMGTQYF.

CDR3 protein: CASSFDTQGLYEQYF. CDR3 sequence (DNA): TGTGCCAGCAGCTTTGACACCCAGGGCCTCTACGAGCAGTACTTC. The V gene is TRBV7-2, the J gene TRBJ2-7; a possible D gene is TRBD1 (5 bases). CDR1 and CDR2 (germline): SGHTA, FQGNSA. Trimming left V 3 bases short and J 3 bases short, with 15 bases between. CDR3 length equals 15 residues.

V usage is TRBV3-1 (or the pseudogene TRBV3-2) and J usage is TRBJ2-1, with D perhaps matching TRBD2 (6 bases). Germline CDR1 LGHDT, CDR2 YNNKEL (reference sequence). The V and J ends lost 6 bases and 6 bases respectively, with 6 bases between them. The CDR3 totals 11 residues. Here the CDR3 reads CASRLANEQFF. DNA for the CDR3: TGTGCCAGCAGACTAGCCAATGAGCAGTTCTTC.

This clone was seen more than once but under ten times. The genes are TRBV15 and TRBJ2-1; TRBD1 aligns across 8 bases. The V gene's germline CDR1 is LNHNV and CDR2 YYDKDF (reference sequence). CDR3 size: 15 residues. V trimming: 3 bases; J trimming: 6 bases; junction bases outside the gene matches: 7. Here the CDR3 DNA reads TGTGCCACCAGCAGGGACAGGGTTGTGGGCAATGAGCAGTTCTTC. This encodes CATSRDRVVGNEQFF.